Listed below are T cell receptor beta chains from one sample, sequenced in a study of cytomegalovirus exposure and HLA in healthy donors. Profiled with immunoSEQ multiplex PCR; TCRdb holds only in-frame clones, not every one. The sample consists of about 180,000 clones, 65% to 85% of them appearing once. The sequencing input was PBMCs. The receptors were gathered from a girl aged 5-17 years in good health and CMV-seropositive. Each CDR3 is given with its conserved first and last residue. The D gene is left open where the match is weak. Some rows have no size entry. The others give once, few or many, or a class for an expanded clone.

size	J	length	V	D	DNA	CDR3
-	TRBJ2-1	15	TRBV5-6	TRBD2	TGTGCCAGCAGCTTCTATAGCGGGAGAGGGAATGAGCAGTTCTTC	CASSFYSGRGNEQFF
-	TRBJ2-1	14	TRBV2	TRBD2	TGTGCCAGCAATCAGATAGCGGGATACAATGAGCAGTTCTTC	CASNQIAGYNEQFF
once	TRBJ2-3	14	TRBV6-1	TRBD1	TGTGCCAGCAGTTTTGGACAGGGTGCAGATACGCAGTATTTT	CASSFGQGADTQYF
once	TRBJ2-3	14	TRBV7-9	-	TGTGCCAGCGGGCGGGACCATCGCACAGATACGCAGTATTTT	CASGRDHRTDTQYF
-	TRBJ1-2	12	TRBV29-1	-	TGCAGCGTTGAGGACAGTAACTATGGCTACACCTTC	CSVEDSNYGYTF
-	TRBJ1-4	17	TRBV4-2	-	TGTGCCAGCAGCCAAGAAAAGGGAGATGCAACTAATGAAAAACTGTTTTTT	CASSQEKGDATNEKLFF
-	TRBJ2-2	13	TRBV6-4	-	TGTGCCAGCAGTGACAGCGACACCGGGGAGCTGTTTTTT	CASSDSDTGELFF
once	TRBJ1-5	15	TRBV19	-	TGTGCCACCACCCCGGTGGGGGCTAGCAATCAGCCCCAGCATTTT	CATTPVGASNQPQHF
few	TRBJ2-6	19	TRBV18	TRBD1	TGTGCCAGCTCACTGACGACAGGGGTCGCCGTCTCTGGGGCCAACGTCCTGACTTTC	CASSLTTGVAVSGANVLTF
-	TRBJ2-2	14	TRBV7-2	TRBD2	TGTGCCAGCAGCGGCGGGGGGTCCACCGGGGAGCTGTTTTTT	CASSGGGSTGELFF
-	TRBJ1-2	15	TRBV27	TRBD1	TGTGCCAGCAGGCCCGGGACAGGGGGGAACTATGGCTACACCTTC	CASRPGTGGNYGYTF
-	TRBJ2-7	13	TRBV6-5	-	TGTGCCAGCAGTTACTCCGGAGCCTACGAGCAGTACTTC	CASSYSGAYEQYF
-	TRBJ2-7	14	TRBV5-6	-	TGTGCCAGCAGCTTAAGGGGCCCCTTCTACGAGCAGTACTTC	CASSLRGPFYEQYF
-	TRBJ1-1	15	TRBV19	-	TGTGCCAGTAGTATATCATCTGGGGGGGCGACTGAAGCTTTCTTT	CASSISSGGATEAFF
-	TRBJ2-5	11	TRBV9	TRBD2	TGTGCCAGCAGCTTGGGACTAACCCAGTACTTC	CASSLGLTQYF
-	TRBJ1-1	15	TRBV2	-	TGTGCCAGCAGTGATGGTCAGGAGGTGAACACTGAAGCTTTCTTT	CASSDGQEVNTEAFF
-	TRBJ2-7	13	TRBV10-2	-	TGCGCCAGCAGGACAGTTTACTCCTACGAGCAGTACTTC	CASRTVYSYEQYF
-	TRBJ2-7	17	TRBV10-1	TRBD1	TGCGCCAGCAGTGAGAGTCCCGGGACAGGGGTCTCCTACGAGCAGTACTTC	CASSESPGTGVSYEQYF
-	TRBJ1-2	19	TRBV5-1	-	TGCGCCAGCACCCTCTCTTTCAGGGGCCAAATTTCCTCATACTATGGCTACACCTTC	CASTLSFRGQISSYYGYTF
-	TRBJ2-1	18	TRBV2	TRBD2	TGTGCCAGCATCAAAGCGGGAGGGCCCGTACCGACCTACAATGAGCAGTTCTTC	CASIKAGGPVPTYNEQFF
once	TRBJ2-1	15	TRBV5-8	-	TGTGCCAGCAAATATAGCGAGTTGGGGGGGCATGAGCAGTTCTTC	CASKYSELGGHEQFF
-	TRBJ1-2	11	TRBV29-1	TRBD1	TGCAGCGCCCGACAGGGGCCTGGCTACACCTTC	CSARQGPGYTF
-	TRBJ2-7	15	TRBV6-1	-	TGTGCCAGCAGTGAACTTAAAGCATCCCCCTACGAGCAGTACTTC	CASSELKASPYEQYF
-	TRBJ1-4	14	TRBV7-2	-	TGTGCCAGCAGCTCGGGACCCCAGGGGGAAAAACTGTTTTTT	CASSSGPQGEKLFF
-	TRBJ2-3	18	TRBV5-1	TRBD2	TGCGCCAGCAGCTCGACTAGCGGGAGGGCCCGGATCACAGATACGCAGTATTTT	CASSSTSGRARITDTQYF
-	TRBJ2-1	15	TRBV19	TRBD2	TGTGCCAGCTCTCCCGGGACTAGCGGGAGAGAAGAGCAGTTCTTC	CASSPGTSGREEQFF
once	TRBJ1-1	15	TRBV6-5	TRBD1	TGTGCCAGCGGTCAAACGGGACAGGGCTCCCCAGGAGCTTTCTTT	CASGQTGQGSPGAFF
-	TRBJ2-2	15	TRBV19	-	TGTGCCAGTACCCCGGGTTTCGCTTCCCCCGGGGAGCTGTTTTTT	CASTPGFASPGELFF
-	TRBJ2-3	15	TRBV6-6	-	TGTGCCAGCAGTGGGCCCCGGGAGTACACAGATACGCAGTATTTT	CASSGPREYTDTQYF
-	TRBJ2-1	14	TRBV5-1	-	TGCGCCAGCAGCTTGGGGAGCTCCTACAATGAGCAGTTCTTC	CASSLGSSYNEQFF
-	TRBJ2-3	13	TRBV6-1	-	TGTGCCAGCACGTTCTCTGGCACAGATACGCAGTATTTT	CASTFSGTDTQYF
-	TRBJ1-4	16	TRBV7-2	TRBD1	TGTGCCAGCAGCTTAACACAGGGGGTAACTAATGAAAAACTGTTTTTT	CASSLTQGVTNEKLFF
-	TRBJ2-7	15	TRBV6-1	TRBD2	TGTGCCAGCAGGGACGCTACAGCGGGAGCCTACGAGCAGTACTTC	CASRDATAGAYEQYF
-	TRBJ2-1	16	TRBV27	-	TGTGCCAGCAGTTTATCTGTCGACCCAGGGGCCAATGAGCAGTTCTTC	CASSLSVDPGANEQFF
once	TRBJ2-6	19	TRBV4-2	TRBD2	TGTGCCAGCAGCCCCTCCTCGGTAGCGGGCCGCTCTGGGGCCAACGTCCTGACTTTC	CASSPSSVAGRSGANVLTF
once	TRBJ2-7	15	TRBV6-1	TRBD2	TGTGCCAGCAGTGAAGCGCAAGCGGGAGGGAACGAGCAGTACTTC	CASSEAQAGGNEQYF
once	TRBJ2-1	14	TRBV18	-	TGTGCCAGCTCACCAAGACTGCCGTTTAATGAGCAGTTCTTC	CASSPRLPFNEQFF
few	TRBJ1-5	15	TRBV4-1	-	TGCGCCAGCAGCCGGACAGTCGGAAGCAATCAGCCCCAGCATTTT	CASSRTVGSNQPQHF
-	TRBJ1-5	16	TRBV27	TRBD1	TGTGCCAGCACCGACACGGGGACAGGGGCCAATCAGCCCCAGCATTTT	CASTDTGTGANQPQHF
-	TRBJ1-1	12	TRBV6-6	-	TGTGCCAGCAGCCGCCAGGGGTCTGAAGCTTTCTTT	CASSRQGSEAFF
-	TRBJ2-5	16	TRBV6-5	-	TGTGCCAGCAGTTACTCCGCAGGGGCGACCGGAGAGACCCAGTACTTC	CASSYSAGATGETQYF
once	TRBJ1-2	14	TRBV6-6	-	TGTGCCAGCAGCCCACCGGGGGGATCGGGGGGCTACACCTTC	CASSPPGGSGGYTF
-	TRBJ1-3	16	TRBV9	-	TGTGCCAGCAGCGTAGAAGACGCTAGCTCTGGAAACACCATATATTTT	CASSVEDASSGNTIYF
-	TRBJ1-2	15	TRBV6-5	-	TGTGCCAGCAGGTGGGCAAGACAAGTAGTCGACGGCTACACCTTC	CASRWARQVVDGYTF
few	TRBJ2-5	15	TRBV5-6	-	TGTGCCAGCAGCTTGTCGGGCCCGGGGAGAGAGACCCAGTACTTC	CASSLSGPGRETQYF
-	TRBJ1-6	16	TRBV6-5	-	TGTGCCAGCAGTTACTCCGTTGCGGCCTATAATTCACCCCTCCACTTT	CASSYSVAAYNSPLHF
-	TRBJ2-7	16	TRBV27	TRBD2	TGTGCCAGCAGGCCCCTGACTAGCGGGAGTCTAAGCGAGCAGTACTTC	CASRPLTSGSLSEQYF
-	TRBJ1-5	17	TRBV4-1	-	TGCGCCAGCAGCCAAGGAATATCCTCCTATAGCAATCAGCCCCAGCATTTT	CASSQGISSYSNQPQHF
-	TRBJ2-1	13	TRBV6-5	TRBD1	TGTGCCAGCAGTTACAGTACAGGGGTTGAGCAGTTCTTC	CASSYSTGVEQFF
-	TRBJ1-1	14	TRBV7-3	TRBD1	TGTGCCAGCAGCATTGGGACAGGGAACACTGAAGCTTTCTTT	CASSIGTGNTEAFF
-	TRBJ1-5	16	TRBV19	TRBD1	TGTGCCAGTACCCCTTTGGACAGGGCAAGCAATCAGCCCCAGCATTTT	CASTPLDRASNQPQHF
-	TRBJ2-7	14	TRBV7-9	-	TGTGCCAGCAGCTTAGGGGGACTTTCCTACGAGCAGTACTTC	CASSLGGLSYEQYF